These T cell receptor beta chains were read from a single sample in a study of cytomegalovirus exposure and HLA in healthy donors. Assay used: immunoSEQ multiplex PCR; TCRdb lists only in-frame clones, some missing. Of 150,000 or so clones in the sample, 76% were seen once. Sequencing was performed on PBMCs. The receptors derive from a male donor in good health and CMV-seronegative. The CDR3 runs from the conserved cysteine through the conserved F or W. The D gene is left open where the match is weak. Size tells how often a clone was seen (once, few, many) or the class of an expanded clone, and some rows leave it out.

length	V	J	size	D	DNA	CDR3
16	TRBV25-1	TRBJ2-7	-	-	TGTGCCAGCAGTCCCTCGACGACGGGAAGCTCCTACGAGCAGTACTTC	CASSPSTTGSSYEQYF
16	TRBV19	TRBJ2-2	-	TRBD2	TGTGCCAGTGGCGACTGGCTAGCGGGGGGCACCGGGGAGCTGTTTTTT	CASGDWLAGGTGELFF
18	TRBV4-1	TRBJ2-1	-	TRBD2	TGCGCCAGCAGCCAAGATATAAGCGGGGGTGACTTCTACAATGAGCAGTTCTTC	CASSQDISGGDFYNEQFF
17	TRBV5-6	TRBJ2-2	-	TRBD2	TGTGCCAGCAGCTGGGACCGGGGATCGGGAGGGACCGGGGAGCTGTTTTTT	CASSWDRGSGGTGELFF
14	TRBV10-3	TRBJ1-1	-	TRBD1	TGTGCCATCAGGGAACCGGGACAGGGCCCTGAAGCTTTCTTT	CAIREPGQGPEAFF
14	TRBV7-9	TRBJ1-2	-	TRBD1	TGTGCCAGCAGCTTAGGGACAGGGTTAGGTGGCTACACCTTC	CASSLGTGLGGYTF
15	TRBV6-5	TRBJ2-1	-	TRBD2	TGTGCCAGCAGTCTAGCGGGGAGCTCCTACAATGAGCAGCTCTTC	CASSLAGSSYNEQLF
14	TRBV19	TRBJ2-2	-	-	TGTGCCAGTACCTCGGGTCAGGGTTCCGGGGAGCTGTTTTTT	CASTSGQGSGELFF
15	TRBV21-1	TRBJ1-1	few	-	TGTGCCAGCAGCTCGCCCGGAGGACGGAACACTGAAGCTTTCTTT	CASSSPGGRNTEAFF
14	TRBV7-8	TRBJ1-5	-	-	TGTGCCAGCAGCTTAGAAGGAGGGGCTCAGCCCCAGCATTTT	CASSLEGGAQPQHF
13	TRBV19	TRBJ2-7	-	-	TGTGCCAGTAGTATAGAACGGGGGTACGAGCAGTACTTC	CASSIERGYEQYF
15	TRBV5-1	TRBJ1-6	-	-	TGCGCCAGCAGCCGGGGGGGGGAGGGAAATTCACCCCTCCACTTT	CASSRGGEGNSPLHF
15	TRBV5-1	TRBJ1-1	-	-	TGCGCCAGCAGCCCTCAAAGCGGAGGCGGGACTGAAGCTTTCTTT	CASSPQSGGGTEAFF
16	TRBV7-8	TRBJ1-3	few	TRBD1	TGTGCCAGCAGCTTGGGGACAGGGGGTTCGGGAAACACCATATATTTT	CASSLGTGGSGNTIYF
13	TRBV7-9	TRBJ2-3	-	-	TGTGCCAGCAGCCGGGGAGTCACAGATACGCAGTATTTT	CASSRGVTDTQYF
15	TRBV5-6	TRBJ2-5	-	TRBD1	TGTGCCAGCAGCTCGTCCACAGGGGGCAGGGAGACCCAGTACTTC	CASSSSTGGRETQYF
14	TRBV29-1	TRBJ2-1	-	TRBD1	TGCAGCGTTGAGAGGGACAGGTCCTACAATGAGCAGTTCTTC	CSVERDRSYNEQFF
15	TRBV5-1	TRBJ2-7	once	TRBD1	TGCGCCAGTCAGTCGGGACAGGGGTGGTCCTACGAGCAGTACTTC	CASQSGQGWSYEQYF
16	TRBV9	TRBJ2-7	-	TRBD1	TGTGCCAGCAGCGTAGCACCGGGACAGGGCTCCTACGAGCAGTACTTC	CASSVAPGQGSYEQYF
16	TRBV5-1	TRBJ2-1	few	TRBD2	TGCGCCAGCAGCCCGGGACTAGCGGGACCGCACAATGAGCAGTTCTTC	CASSPGLAGPHNEQFF
16	TRBV28	TRBJ2-3	few	-	TGTGCCAGCAGGGATCCCAGCGGAAACGGCGCAGATACGCAGTATTTT	CASRDPSGNGADTQYF
15	TRBV9	TRBJ1-5	-	TRBD1	TGTGCCAGCAGCCCAGACGGACAGGGGAATCAGCCCCAGCATTTT	CASSPDGQGNQPQHF
11	TRBV5-1	TRBJ2-1	-	-	TGCGCCAGCAGACAACAGAATGAGCAGTTCTTC	CASRQQNEQFF
17	TRBV4-1	TRBJ2-5	-	-	TGCGCCAGCAGCCAAGTGGGGAGGACGACAGGGAAAGAGACCCAGTACTTC	CASSQVGRTTGKETQYF
14	TRBV28	TRBJ2-7	once	TRBD1	TGTGCCAGCAGGGGACAGGGGGAAGGGTACGAGCAGTACTTC	CASRGQGEGYEQYF
13	TRBV7-2	TRBJ2-1	-	-	TGTGCCAGCAGCTCGGGGACTTACAATGAGCAGTTCTTC	CASSSGTYNEQFF
14	TRBV5-6	TRBJ2-3	-	TRBD1	TGTGCCAGCAGCTGGGGACAGGGGGCAGATACGCAGTATTTT	CASSWGQGADTQYF
15	TRBV5-1	TRBJ2-5	-	TRBD1	TGCGCCAGCAGCTTGGCGGCAGGGGGACAAGAGACCCAGTACTTC	CASSLAAGGQETQYF
13	TRBV19	TRBJ1-2	-	-	TGTGCCAGTAAGACAGACCTTAACTATGGCTACACCTTC	CASKTDLNYGYTF
12	TRBV28	TRBJ2-7	-	TRBD2	TGTGCCAGCTCCCTGGGGGGGTACGAGCAGTACTTC	CASSLGGYEQYF
15	TRBV5-1	TRBJ1-2	-	TRBD1	TGCGCCAGCAGCGAGACGACAGGGGTAGGCCATGGCTACACCTTC	CASSETTGVGHGYTF
16	TRBV5-8	TRBJ1-2	once	TRBD1	TGTGCCAGCAGCCTTGGGACAGTGCATCAAAACTATGGCTACACCTTC	CASSLGTVHQNYGYTF
14	TRBV4-1	TRBJ2-1	few	-	TGCGCCAGCAGCCACGATGGCCCCTACAATGAGCAGTTCTTC	CASSHDGPYNEQFF
13	TRBV6-5	TRBJ1-2	-	-	TGTGCCAGCAGTAAGATTGGGGCCTATGGCTACACCTTC	CASSKIGAYGYTF
12	TRBV7-9	TRBJ2-3	-	-	TGTGCCAGCAGCTTAGACGTGCTTCCCGGGTATTTT	CASSLDVLPGYF
15	TRBV19	TRBJ2-2	-	-	TGTGCCAGTTCAAGGGGATCCTTCAACACCGGGGAGCTGTTTTTT	CASSRGSFNTGELFF
16	TRBV6-6	TRBJ1-3	-	TRBD1	TGTGCCAGCAGTTACGGCGGACAGGGAATCGGAAACACCATATATTTT	CASSYGGQGIGNTIYF